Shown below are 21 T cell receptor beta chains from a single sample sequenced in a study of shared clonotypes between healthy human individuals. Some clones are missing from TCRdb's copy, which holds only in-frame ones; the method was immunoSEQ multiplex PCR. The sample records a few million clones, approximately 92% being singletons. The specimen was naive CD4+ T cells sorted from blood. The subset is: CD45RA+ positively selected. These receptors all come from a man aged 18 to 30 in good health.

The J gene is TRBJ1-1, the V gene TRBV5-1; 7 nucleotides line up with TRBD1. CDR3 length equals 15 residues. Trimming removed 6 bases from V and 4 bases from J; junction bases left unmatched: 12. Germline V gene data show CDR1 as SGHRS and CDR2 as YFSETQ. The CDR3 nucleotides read TGCGCCAGCAAAGGGACAGAGGTTGCCGGCACTGAAGCTTTCTTT. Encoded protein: CASKGTEVAGTEAFF.

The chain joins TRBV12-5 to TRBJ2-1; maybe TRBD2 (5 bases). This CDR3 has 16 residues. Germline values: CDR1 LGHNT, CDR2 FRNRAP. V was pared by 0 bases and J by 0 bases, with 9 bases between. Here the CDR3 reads CASGLVLDPSYNEQFF. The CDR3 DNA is TGTGCTAGTGGTTTGGTACTAGACCCCTCCTACAATGAGCAGTTCTTC. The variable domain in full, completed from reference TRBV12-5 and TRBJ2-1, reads DARVTQTPRHKVTEMGQEVTMRCQPILGHNTVFWYRQTMMQGLELLAYFRNRAPLDDSGMPKDRFSAEMPDATLATLKIQPSEPRDSAVYFCASGLVLDPSYNEQFFGPGTRLTVL.

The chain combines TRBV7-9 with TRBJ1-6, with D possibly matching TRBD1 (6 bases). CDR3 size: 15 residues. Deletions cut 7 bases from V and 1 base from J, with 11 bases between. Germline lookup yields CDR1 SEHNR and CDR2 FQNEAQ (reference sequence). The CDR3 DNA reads TGTGCCAGCACCCGGACAGTATCCTATAATTCACCCCTCCACTTT. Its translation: CASTRTVSYNSPLHF.

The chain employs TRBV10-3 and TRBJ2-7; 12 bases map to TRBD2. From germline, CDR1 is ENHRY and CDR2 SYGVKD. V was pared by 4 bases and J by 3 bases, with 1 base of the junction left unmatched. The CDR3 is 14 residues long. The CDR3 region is CAISVTSGSYEQYF. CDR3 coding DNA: TGTGCCATCAGTGTGACTAGCGGGAGCTACGAGCAGTACTTC.

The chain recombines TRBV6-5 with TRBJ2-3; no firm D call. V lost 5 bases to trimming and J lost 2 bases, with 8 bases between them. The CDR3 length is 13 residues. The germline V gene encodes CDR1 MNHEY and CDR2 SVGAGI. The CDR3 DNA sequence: TGTGCCAGCAGTCGGACGCCCACAGATACGCAGTATTTT. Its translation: CASSRTPTDTQYF.

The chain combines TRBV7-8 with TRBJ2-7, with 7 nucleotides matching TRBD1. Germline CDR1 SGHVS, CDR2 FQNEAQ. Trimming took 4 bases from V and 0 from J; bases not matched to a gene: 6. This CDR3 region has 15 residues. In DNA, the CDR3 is TGTGCCAGCAGCTCGGCCAGGGGGAGCTCCTACGAGCAGTACTTC. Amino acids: CASSSARGSSYEQYF.

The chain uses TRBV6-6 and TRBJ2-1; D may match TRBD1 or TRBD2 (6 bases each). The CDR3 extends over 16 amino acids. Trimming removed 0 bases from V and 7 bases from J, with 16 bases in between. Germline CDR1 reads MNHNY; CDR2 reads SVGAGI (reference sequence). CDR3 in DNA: TGTGCCAGCAGTTACTCGTTTGTGCAGGGGAGGAATGAGCAGTTCTTC. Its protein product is CASSYSFVQGRNEQFF.

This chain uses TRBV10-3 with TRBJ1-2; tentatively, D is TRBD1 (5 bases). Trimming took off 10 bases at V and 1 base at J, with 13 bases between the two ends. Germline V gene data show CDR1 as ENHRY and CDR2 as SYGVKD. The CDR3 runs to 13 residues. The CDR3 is CATRTDNNYGYTF. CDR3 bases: TGTGCCACTCGGACGGACAATAACTATGGCTACACCTTC.

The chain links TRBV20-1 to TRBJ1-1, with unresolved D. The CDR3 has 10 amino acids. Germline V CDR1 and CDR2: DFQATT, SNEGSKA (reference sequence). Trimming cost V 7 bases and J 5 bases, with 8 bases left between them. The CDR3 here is CSVSRTEAFF. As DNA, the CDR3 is TGCAGTGTCTCGAGGACTGAAGCTTTCTTT.

Here the CDR3 DNA reads TGTGCCAGCAGTCTACCCCCCGGGACTAGCGTCACCGGGGAGCTGTTTTTT. This sequence encodes CASSLPPGTSVTGELFF. The gene calls are TRBV7-2 and TRBJ2-2; 10 nucleotides agree with TRBD2. Trimming removed 6 bases from V and 4 bases from J; junction bases left unmatched: 11. The length of the CDR3 is 17 residues. The germline gives CDR1 SGHTA, CDR2 FQGNSA.

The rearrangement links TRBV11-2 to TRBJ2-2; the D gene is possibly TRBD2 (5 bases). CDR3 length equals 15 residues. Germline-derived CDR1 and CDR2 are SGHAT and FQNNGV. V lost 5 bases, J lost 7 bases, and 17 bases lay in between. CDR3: CASSIDYWALGELFF. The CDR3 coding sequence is TGTGCCAGCAGCATCGACTATTGGGCTCTCGGGGAGCTGTTTTTT.

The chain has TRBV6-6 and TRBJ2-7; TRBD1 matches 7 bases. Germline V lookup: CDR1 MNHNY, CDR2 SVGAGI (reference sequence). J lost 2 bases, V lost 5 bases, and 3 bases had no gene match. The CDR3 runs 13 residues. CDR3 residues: CASSGDRAYEQYF. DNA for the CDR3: TGTGCCAGCAGTGGGGACAGAGCCTACGAGCAGTACTTC.

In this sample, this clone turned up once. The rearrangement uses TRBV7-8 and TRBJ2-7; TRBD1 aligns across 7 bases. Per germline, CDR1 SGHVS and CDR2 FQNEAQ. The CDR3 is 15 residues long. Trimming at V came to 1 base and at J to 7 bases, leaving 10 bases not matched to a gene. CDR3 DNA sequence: TGTGCCAGCAGCTTAGTCGAGACAGGGATCGGAGAGCAGTACTTC. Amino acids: CASSLVETGIGEQYF.

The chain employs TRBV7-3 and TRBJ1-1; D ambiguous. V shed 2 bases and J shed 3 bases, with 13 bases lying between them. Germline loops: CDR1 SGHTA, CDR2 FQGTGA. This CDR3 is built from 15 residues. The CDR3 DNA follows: TGTGCCAGCAGCTTAGCCGGACGAACGGACACTGAAGCTTTCTTT. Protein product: CASSLAGRTDTEAFF.

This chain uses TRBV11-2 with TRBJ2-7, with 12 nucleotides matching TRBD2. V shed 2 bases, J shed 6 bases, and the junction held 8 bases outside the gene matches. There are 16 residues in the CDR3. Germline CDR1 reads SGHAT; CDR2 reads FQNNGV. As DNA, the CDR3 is TGTGCCAGCAGCTTATCGCTAGCGGGAGGGCAGTTCGAGCAGTACTTC. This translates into CASSLSLAGGQFEQYF.

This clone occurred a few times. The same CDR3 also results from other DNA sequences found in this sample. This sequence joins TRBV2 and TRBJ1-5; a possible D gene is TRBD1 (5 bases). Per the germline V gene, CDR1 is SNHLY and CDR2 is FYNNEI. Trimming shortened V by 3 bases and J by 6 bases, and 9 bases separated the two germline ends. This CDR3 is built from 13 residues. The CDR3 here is CASSEGGSQPQHF. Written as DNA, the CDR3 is TGTGCCAGCAGTGAGGGGGGAAGTCAGCCCCAGCATTTT. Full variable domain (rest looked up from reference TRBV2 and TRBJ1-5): EPEVTQTPSHQVTQMGQEVILRCVPISNHLYFYWYRQILGQKVEFLVSFYNNEISEKSEIFDDQFSVERPDGSNFTLKIRSTKLEDSAMYFCASSEGGSQPQHFGDGTRLSIL.

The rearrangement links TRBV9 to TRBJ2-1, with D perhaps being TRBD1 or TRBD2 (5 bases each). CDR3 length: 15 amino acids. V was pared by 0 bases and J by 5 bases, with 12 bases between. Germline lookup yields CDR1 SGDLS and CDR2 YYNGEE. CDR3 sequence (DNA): TGTGCCAGCAGCGTAGCTCTGCCGGGGCACAATGAGCAGTTCTTC. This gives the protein CASSVALPGHNEQFF. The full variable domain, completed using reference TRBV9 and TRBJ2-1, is DSGVTQTPKHLITATGQRVTLRCSPRSGDLSVYWYQQSLDQGLQFLIQYYNGEERAKGNILERFSAQQFPDLHSELNLSSLELGDSALYFCASSVALPGHNEQFFGPGTRLTVL.

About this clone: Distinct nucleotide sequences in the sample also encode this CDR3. CDR3 bases: TGTGCCAGCAGTTCGACCGGGGAGCTGTTTTTT. Translated, it gives CASSSTGELFF. The chain uses TRBV7-2 and TRBJ2-2, with D unresolved. The ends were cut back, 6 bases at V and 5 bases at J, with 4 bases in the middle. The length of the CDR3 is 11 residues. In germline, CDR1 is SGHTA, CDR2 FQGNSA.

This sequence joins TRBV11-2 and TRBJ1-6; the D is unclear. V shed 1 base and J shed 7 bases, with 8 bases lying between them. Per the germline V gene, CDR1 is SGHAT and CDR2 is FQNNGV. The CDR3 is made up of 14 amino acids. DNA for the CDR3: TGTGCCAGCAGCTTAGGACTGACGAATTCACCCCTCCACTTT. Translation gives CASSLGLTNSPLHF.

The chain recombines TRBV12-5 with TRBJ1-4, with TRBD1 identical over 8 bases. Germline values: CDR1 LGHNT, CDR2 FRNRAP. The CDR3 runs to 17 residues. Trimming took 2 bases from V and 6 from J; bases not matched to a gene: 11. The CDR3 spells CASGLTRQGPSDEKLFF. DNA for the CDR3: TGTGCTAGTGGTTTGACCAGACAGGGGCCTTCGGATGAAAAACTGTTTTTT. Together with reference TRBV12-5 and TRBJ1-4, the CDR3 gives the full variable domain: DARVTQTPRHKVTEMGQEVTMRCQPILGHNTVFWYRQTMMQGLELLAYFRNRAPLDDSGMPKDRFSAEMPDATLATLKIQPSEPRDSAVYFCASGLTRQGPSDEKLFFGSGTQLSVL.

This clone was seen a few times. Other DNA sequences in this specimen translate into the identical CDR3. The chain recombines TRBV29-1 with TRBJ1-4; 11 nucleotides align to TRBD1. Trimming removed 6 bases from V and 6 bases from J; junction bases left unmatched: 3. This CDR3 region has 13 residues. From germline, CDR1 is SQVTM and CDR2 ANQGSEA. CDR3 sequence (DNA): TGCAGCGTGCCGGGACAGGGGGATGAAAAACTGTTTTTT. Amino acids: CSVPGQGDEKLFF.